The 16 T cell receptor beta chains below all came from one sample that was sequenced in a study of CD8+ T cells in alopecia areata. Extraction of RNA preceded its reverse transcription into cDNA, which served as the sequencing template. Assay: immunoSEQ multiplex PCR; the TCRdb copy retains only in-frame clones and omits some. The sample lists over 150,000 clones, 58% occurring once. Stated treatment: oral pan-JAK inhibitor, 5-10 mg twice daily. Sequencing was performed on CD8+ T cells sorted from blood, taken at week 24, from a patient treated with tofacitinib. Receptors originate from a human donor with alopecia areata.

This clone was picked up one time. The rearrangement joins TRBV27 to TRBJ1-3; D is unresolved. The germline V and J ends were trimmed by 3 bases and 0 bases, with 3 bases remaining between them. Germline V gene sequence: CDR1 MNHEY, CDR2 SMNVEV (reference sequence). The CDR3 runs 13 residues. This chain's CDR3 is CASSLGSGNTIYF. The CDR3 nucleotides read TGTGCCAGCAGTTTGGGCTCTGGAAACACCATATATTTT.

The chain joins TRBV9 to TRBJ2-7, with 8 bases lining up with TRBD2. Trimming removed 0 bases from V and 2 bases from J; junction bases left unmatched: 1. The CDR3 runs to 14 residues. Germline V CDR1 and CDR2: SGDLS, YYNGEE. CDR3: CASSVEGLAYEQYF. Written as DNA, the CDR3 is TGTGCCAGCAGCGTAGAGGGACTAGCCTACGAGCAGTACTTC.

This clone has a single count. The V gene is TRBV2, the J gene TRBJ1-6, with D unresolved. The V and J ends lost 6 bases and 10 bases respectively, with 7 bases between them. The germline V gene has CDR1 SNHLY and CDR2 FYNNEI. This CDR3 has 11 amino acids. CDR3 amino acids: CASRGLSPLHF. CDR3 coding DNA: TGTGCCAGCAGGGGATTGTCACCCCTCCACTTT.

There are a few counts of this clone. V gene TRBV9 combines with J gene TRBJ2-5; either TRBD1 or TRBD2 may fit D (6 bases each). The CDR3 length is 14 residues. Germline CDR1 is SGDLS and CDR2 is YYNGEE. Trimming pared 0 bases from V and 5 bases from J, leaving 11 bases between. The CDR3 DNA reads as TGTGCCAGCAGCGTAGATCGGGGGCCGGAGACCCAGTACTTC. Encoded protein: CASSVDRGPETQYF.

The chain links TRBV6-5 to TRBJ2-7; D possibly corresponds to TRBD1 (6 bases). The germline V and J ends were trimmed by 6 bases and 4 bases, with 13 bases remaining between them. The CDR3 is 13 amino acids. Germline assignment: CDR1 MNHEY and CDR2 SVGAGI. The CDR3, as DNA: TGTGCCAGCAGCCCAGGACAGCATTACGAGCAGTACTTC. It yields the protein CASSPGQHYEQYF.

V is TRBV27 and J is TRBJ1-2; 7 bases match TRBD1. J gave up 8 bases and V 6 bases, and 6 bases lay outside the gene matches. CDR1 is MNHEY, CDR2 SMNVEV, per germline (reference sequence). This CDR3 is built from 12 residues. CDR3 amino acids: CASREGAKGYTF. The CDR3 DNA sequence: TGTGCCAGCAGAGAGGGGGCCAAGGGCTACACCTTC.

This chain connects TRBV6-1 to TRBJ1-5; D unclear. V lost 10 bases and J lost 6, with 13 bases in between. The CDR3 totals 12 residues. CDR1 and CDR2 from the germline V gene are MNHNS and SASEGT. The DNA for the CDR3 is TGTGCCACCTGTTATTCAGGTCAGCCCCAGCATTTT. Its protein is CATCYSGQPQHF.

The V and J genes are TRBV19 and TRBJ1-2; maybe TRBD1 (6 bases). The CDR3 loop spans 15 amino acids. Germline V CDR1 and CDR2: LNHDA, SQIVND (reference sequence). The germline V and J ends were trimmed by 9 bases and 7 bases, with 24 bases remaining between them. CDR3 amino acids: CASDRGTRDNFGYTF. In DNA, the CDR3 is TGTGCCAGCGACCGAGGGACGCGGGACAATTTTGGCTACACCTTC.

The chain uses TRBV29-1 and TRBJ2-3; 8 nucleotides agree with TRBD2. The V gene's germline CDR1 is SQVTM and CDR2 ANQGSEA. The CDR3 spans 15 residues. V was pared by 0 bases and J by 3 bases, with 5 bases of the junction left unmatched. CDR3 sequence: CSVEETASGTDTQYF. The DNA for the CDR3 is TGCAGCGTTGAAGAAACGGCTAGCGGGACAGATACGCAGTATTTT.

This clone was picked up a small number of times. The V gene is TRBV29-1, the J gene TRBJ1-2; D call uncertain. CDR3 size: 10 residues. The germline V and J ends were trimmed by 3 bases and 10 bases, with 9 bases remaining between them. Germline V lookup: CDR1 SQVTM, CDR2 ANQGSEA. CDR3 DNA: TGCAGCGTTGAGTCACGGGACTACACCTTC. It yields the protein CSVESRDYTF.

The rearrangement uses TRBV4-1 and TRBJ2-1; 9 bases line up with TRBD2. With V trimmed by 6 bases and J by 0 bases, 6 bases remained unmatched. CDR3 length: 16 residues. In germline, CDR1 is MGHRA, CDR2 YSYEKL. CDR3 residues: CASSLRLADSYNEQFF. The CDR3 DNA sequence: TGCGCCAGCAGTCTAAGACTAGCGGACTCCTACAATGAGCAGTTCTTC.

This clone has just one count. The chain couples TRBV9 to TRBJ2-1; D remains ambiguous. V shed 0 bases and J shed 1 base, with 8 bases lying between them. This CDR3 comprises 15 residues. Germline V gives CDR1 SGDLS, CDR2 YYNGEE. CDR3 sequence reads: CASSVGSHSYNEQFF. CDR3 nucleotide sequence: TGTGCCAGCAGCGTAGGGTCTCATTCCTACAATGAGCAGTTCTTC. The complete variable domain, with remaining parts taken from reference TRBV9 and TRBJ2-1, reads DSGVTQTPKHLITATGQRVTLRCSPRSGDLSVYWYQQSLDQGLQFLIQYYNGEERAKGNILERFSAQQFPDLHSELNLSSLELGDSALYFCASSVGSHSYNEQFFGPGTRLTVL.

The chain links TRBV7-9 to TRBJ2-5, with D perhaps being TRBD1 or TRBD2 (7 bases each). V was pared by 5 bases and J by 9 bases, with 22 bases between. Germline V gives CDR1 SEHNR, CDR2 FQNEAQ (reference sequence). This CDR3 comprises 15 residues. In nucleotides, the CDR3 is TGTGCCAGCAGCCCAGCGGGGACAGCCCAATCGGCCCAGTACTTC. This gives the protein CASSPAGTAQSAQYF.

This clone showed up just a few times. The gene calls are TRBV10-3 and TRBJ2-1; D may match TRBD1 or TRBD2 (6 bases each). The V end lost 0 bases, the J end lost 1 base, and 10 bases lay between the germline ends. Germline V gives CDR1 ENHRY, CDR2 SYGVKD. This CDR3 comprises 16 residues. CDR3 DNA: TGTGCCATCAGTGAGTCACGGGGGCCGTCCTACAATGAGCAGTTCTTC. It specifies CAISESRGPSYNEQFF.

The V call is TRBV4-2, the J call TRBJ2-7; D not certain. The germline CDR1 and CDR2 sequences are LGHNA and YNFKEQ. The CDR3 runs 14 residues. With 2 bases removed from V and 4 bases from J, the gap between germline ends came to 12 bases. DNA of the CDR3: TGTGCCAGCAGCCAACGCGACAACTCGTACGAGCAGTACTTC. Its translation: CASSQRDNSYEQYF.

The chain has TRBV19 and TRBJ1-1; D gene ambiguous. The CDR3 extends over 13 amino acids. The germline gives CDR1 LNHDA, CDR2 SQIVND (reference sequence). V lost 4 bases to trimming and J lost 7 bases, with 13 bases between them. The CDR3 sequence: CASSTNSGGEAFF. DNA for the CDR3: TGTGCCAGTAGTACCAACTCCGGCGGTGAAGCTTTCTTT.